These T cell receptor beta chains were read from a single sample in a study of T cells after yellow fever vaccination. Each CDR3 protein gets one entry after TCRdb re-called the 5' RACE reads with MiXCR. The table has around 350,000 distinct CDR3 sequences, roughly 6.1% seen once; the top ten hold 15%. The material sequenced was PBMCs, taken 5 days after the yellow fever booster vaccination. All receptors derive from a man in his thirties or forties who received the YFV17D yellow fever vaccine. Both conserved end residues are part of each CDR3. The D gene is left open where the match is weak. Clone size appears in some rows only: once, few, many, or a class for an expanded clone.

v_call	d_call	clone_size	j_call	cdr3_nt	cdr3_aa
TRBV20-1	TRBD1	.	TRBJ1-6	TGCAGTGCTAAAGGGACAGGGGGCCTTTCACCCCTCCACTTT	CSAKGTGGLSPLHF
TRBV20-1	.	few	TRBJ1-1	TGCAGTGCTTACAACCGGGAGAATCGGATCTCTGAAGCTTTCTTT	CSAYNRENRISEAFF
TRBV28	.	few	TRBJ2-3	TGTGCCAGCAGTTCCCCTACTACAGATACGCAGTATTTT	CASSSPTTDTQYF
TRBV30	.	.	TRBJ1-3	TGTGCCTGGAGTGTTGGGAACACCATATATTTT	CAWSVGNTIYF
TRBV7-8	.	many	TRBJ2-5	TGTGCCAGCAGCTTACAGTACCTAGAAGAGACCCAGTACTTC	CASSLQYLEETQYF
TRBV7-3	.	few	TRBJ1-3	TGTGCCAGCAGCTTAACGTTGGACGAGGGGCCGATAAATTTT	CASSLTLDEGPINF
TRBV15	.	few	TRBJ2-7	TGTGCCACCAGCAGAGGACGAGCGGGCACCTACGAGCAGTACTTC	CATSRGRAGTYEQYF
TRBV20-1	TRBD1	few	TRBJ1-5	TGCAGTGCTAGGGACAGGGGGCAGCCCCAGCATTTT	CSARDRGQPQHF
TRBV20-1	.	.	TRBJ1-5	TGCAGTGCGGGGGGAAATAGCAATCAGCCCCAGCATTTT	CSAGGNSNQPQHF
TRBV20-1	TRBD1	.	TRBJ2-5	TGCAGTGCGCAGGGGGCGCGGGAGACCCAGTACTTC	CSAQGARETQYF
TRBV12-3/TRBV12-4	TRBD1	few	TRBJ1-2	TGTGCCAGCAGAACAGGGGGCCGGATGGGCTACACCTTC	CASRTGGRMGYTF
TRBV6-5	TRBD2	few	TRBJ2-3	TGTGCCAGCAGTTACTCCTGGACTAGCGGGAGGACAGATACGCAGTATTTT	CASSYSWTSGRTDTQYF
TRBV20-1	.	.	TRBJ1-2	TGCAGTGCTAGGGATGGCCGCCGGGAACAGGGCGGTGGCTACACCTTC	CSARDGRREQGGGYTF
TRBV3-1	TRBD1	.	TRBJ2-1	TGTGCCACCAGCCTCGGACAGGGGAGGAAGAATGAGCAGTTCTTC	CATSLGQGRKNEQFF
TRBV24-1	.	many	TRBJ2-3	TGTGCCACCAGTGATTTTCTTGGGAGAGGATTGAAACCAGATACGCAGTATTTT	CATSDFLGRGLKPDTQYF
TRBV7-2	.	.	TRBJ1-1	TGTGCCAGCAGCTTTAGCAAACAAAACACTGAAGCTTTCTTT	CASSFSKQNTEAFF
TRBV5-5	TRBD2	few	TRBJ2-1	TGTGCCAGCAGCTTTGGAGGTCTAGCGGGCTACAATGAGCAGTTCTTC	CASSFGGLAGYNEQFF
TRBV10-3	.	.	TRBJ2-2	TGTGCCATCAGAGAACAGGGGAACACCGGGGAGCTGTTTTTT	CAIREQGNTGELFF
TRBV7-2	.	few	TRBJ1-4	TGTGCCAGCAGCTCCTCCGGTACAACTAATGAAAAACTGTTTTTT	CASSSSGTTNEKLFF
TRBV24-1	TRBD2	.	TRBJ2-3	TGTGCCACCAGTGATTCCCGACAGTTGCGGGGGGGAGCAGATACGCAGTATTTT	CATSDSRQLRGGADTQYF
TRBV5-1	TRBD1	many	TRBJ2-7	TGCGCCAGCAGACTATCCGGGACAGCCTCCTACGAGCAGTACTTC	CASRLSGTASYEQYF
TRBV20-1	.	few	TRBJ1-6	TGCAGTGCTAGAGATTCGGGTTACCCGGTCAATTCACCCCTCCACTTT	CSARDSGYPVNSPLHF
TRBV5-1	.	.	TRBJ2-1	TGCGCCAGCAGCTTTCAGCAGAGCTCCTACAATGAGCAGTTCTTC	CASSFQQSSYNEQFF
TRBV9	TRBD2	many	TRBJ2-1	TGTGCCAGCAGCCCCGACGGGAGGGCGTCGGAGGAGCAGTTCTTC	CASSPDGRASEEQFF
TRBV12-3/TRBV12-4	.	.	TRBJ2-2	TGTGCCAGCAGTTTAGAAAGATGGAACACCGGGGAGCTGTTTTTT	CASSLERWNTGELFF
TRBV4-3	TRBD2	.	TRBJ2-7	TGCGCCAGCAGCCAAGTGTCTAGCGGAACCTACGAGCAGTACTTC	CASSQVSSGTYEQYF
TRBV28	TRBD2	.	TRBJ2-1	TGTGCCAGCAGTTCCCTAGGGCTAGCGGGAGGGCCCGTAGAGCAGTTCTTC	CASSSLGLAGGPVEQFF
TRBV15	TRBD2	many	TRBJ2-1	TGTGCCACCAGCTCTCCTGGGGGGGGCAATGAGCAGTTCTTC	CATSSPGGGNEQFF